This entry features one T cell receptor (beta chain) sequence. Its target is not known. The investigators sampled blood at baseline, at cycle 4 day 1, and at cycle 7 day 1. CDR3 length equals 14 residues. Trimming shortened V by 0 bases and J by 9 bases, and 14 bases separated the two germline ends. Germline-derived CDR1 and CDR2 are WNHNN and SYGVQD (reference sequence). Data came from immunoSEQ multiplex PCR; TCRdb stores just in-frame clones and leaves some out. The data show about 20,000 clones, 80% to 95% seen once. The data were taken from a study of OX40 agonist ivuxolimab in advanced cancers. Study results and caveats: By week 6 at 0.1 to 3.0 mg/kg, blood CD4+ and CD8+ T cells had expanded clonally. Also present in some nonresponders was a low level of normalized T-cell clonal expansion.

Sample: CD4+ or CD8+ T cells sorted from blood, taken in a trial of the OX40 agonist ivuxolimab. The V gene is TRBV10-1, the J gene TRBJ1-1; D might be TRBD1 (6 bases). This clonotype originated in an adult with an advanced solid tumor such as melanoma, head and neck, liver or kidney cancer. CDR3 bases: TGCGCCAGCAGTGAGTCGGGGACAATCGGCAAAGCTTTCTTT. It codes for CASSESGTIGKAFF.